Given below is one T cell receptor beta chain in context. Antigen specificity is unknown. This sample is part of a study of Ad26.COV2.S vaccination and SARS-CoV-2 variants. In the study overall: The study gave Ad26.COV2.S intramuscularly, once or twice 56 days apart.

Broader study findings: Estimates derived from TCR breadth and depth analyses may have underestimated total T cell responses.

Treatment described: roughly 19 received Ad26.COV2.S at low or high dose, single or two shots; roughly 5 received placebo; per-sample allocation not given. Sampling was performed 63 days after the first vaccine or placebo injection. Clones were read by immunoSEQ multiplex PCR, and TCRdb kept only the in-frame ones, dropping some. There are about 680,000 clones in the sample; more than 70% occur only once, and roughly 1.5% lies in the top ten. The TCR comes from a person between 18 and 65 years old who received the Ad26.COV2.S COVID-19 vaccine or a placebo. The specimen was peripheral blood, collected in a trial of Ad26.COV2.S vaccine versus placebo.

This CDR3 reads CASSLSLAGVYEQYF. Here the CDR3 DNA reads TGTGCCAGCAGCCTCTCACTAGCGGGAGTGTACGAGCAGTACTTC. The gene calls are TRBV5-6 and TRBJ2-7; 11 bases match TRBD2. Germline loops: CDR1 SGHDT, CDR2 YYEEEE. V shed 4 bases, J shed 4 bases, and the junction held 7 bases outside the gene matches. This CDR3 has 15 residues.